This T cell receptor (beta chain) was profiled in a study of beta chain features in type 1 diabetes. Study observations and caveats: Moderate but significant shortening of TCRB CDR3s was recorded in all four CD4+ subsets from Type 1 diabetes patients.

Trimming removed 0 bases at V and 4 bases at J, with 9 bases between. Germline-derived CDR1 and CDR2 are SGHTA and FQGNSA. The CDR3 runs 14 residues. Worth noting for this clone: Its antigen is unknown. The sample carries other DNA sequences with the same CDR3.

Investigators reverse transcribed all isolated RNA, so they sequenced expressed TCRB transcripts. Repertoires were generated with immunoSEQ multiplex PCR, while TCRdb's copy carries only in-frame clones and drops some. The sample has around 150,000 clones; around 8% are singletons. The chain combines TRBV7-2 with TRBJ2-5, with a weak D call TRBD2 (7 bases). Input material: central memory CD4+ T cells from blood. This TCR was recovered from a woman aged 18 to 35 with type 1 diabetes. The CDR3 reads CASSLAGGRETQYF. The CDR3 region has the DNA TGTGCCAGCAGCTTAGCGGGGGGGCGAGAGACCCAGTACTTC.